One and the same sample provided the 16 T cell receptor beta chains below, sequenced in a study of blood T cell repertoires in COVID-19. Generated by immunoSEQ multiplex PCR, the TCRdb table keeps only in-frame clones and is missing some. The data show around 250,000 clones, approximately 89% seen once. The sample comprised peripheral blood. Receptors were obtained from a woman aged 35 to 49 who had recovered from COVID-19.

The rearrangement uses TRBV28 and TRBJ1-6; 8 nucleotides match TRBD1. Looked up from germline, CDR1 is MDHEN and CDR2 is SYDVKM. The junction had 14 bases not matched to a gene; V was cut back by 6 bases and J by 7 bases. The CDR3 has 17 amino acids. The CDR3 loop is CASRPALNRGFNSPLHF. The CDR3 DNA sequence: TGTGCCAGCAGACCAGCCCTAAACAGGGGGTTCAATTCACCCCTCCACTTT.

The chain is built from TRBV19 and TRBJ1-1, with D maybe TRBD1 (5 bases). Germline assignment: CDR1 LNHDA and CDR2 SQIVND (reference sequence). The CDR3 sequence is 11 residues long. V lost 2 bases to trimming and J lost 8 bases, with 6 bases between them. CDR3 amino acids: CASSIWTEAFF. For the CDR3, the DNA is TGTGCCAGTAGTATATGGACAGAAGCTTTCTTT.

The chain uses TRBV5-6 and TRBJ2-5; 10 positions agree with TRBD2. Per germline, CDR1 SGHDT and CDR2 YYEEEE. The CDR3 has 14 residues. Trimming cost V 4 bases and J 2 bases; bases outside gene matches: 2. The CDR3 is CASSEAGGQETQYF. The CDR3 DNA reads as TGTGCCAGCAGCGAAGCGGGGGGGCAAGAGACCCAGTACTTC.

The chain uses TRBV3-1 (or the pseudogene TRBV3-2) and TRBJ1-2; TRBD1 matches 8 bases. The ends lost 3 bases at V and 4 bases at J; junction bases unmatched: 7. Germline CDR1 is LGHDT and CDR2 is YNNKEL (reference sequence). CDR3 length: 15 amino acids. The CDR3 region is CASSQGGQGGYGYTF. CDR3 in DNA: TGTGCCAGCAGCCAGGGCGGACAGGGTGGCTATGGCTACACCTTC.

The chain recombines TRBV28 with TRBJ2-7; tentatively, D is TRBD2 (7 bases). Germline V gene sequence: CDR1 MDHEN, CDR2 SYDVKM. Between the trimmed V and J ends, which lost 3 bases and 0 bases, there was a span of 12 bases. The CDR3 spans 15 residues. The CDR3 is CASSLGGGRSYEQYF. The CDR3 nucleotides are TGTGCCAGCAGTTTGGGCGGGGGCCGCTCCTACGAGCAGTACTTC.

The chain has TRBV7-9 and TRBJ2-5; TRBD2 is a possible D gene (5 bases). The germline gives CDR1 SEHNR, CDR2 FQNEAQ (reference sequence). V gave up 6 bases and J gave up 0 bases, with 20 bases separating them. The CDR3 contains 17 residues. CDR3 protein: CASSRFGSSGYQETQYF. In DNA, the CDR3 is TGTGCCAGCAGTAGGTTCGGTTCGAGCGGCTACCAAGAGACCCAGTACTTC.

This chain joins TRBV3-1 (or the pseudogene TRBV3-2) and TRBJ2-2; no reliable D call. Looked up from germline, CDR1 is LGHDT and CDR2 is YNNKEL (reference sequence). The CDR3 is 14 residues long. V was shortened by 3 bases and J by 1 base, with 6 bases between the two germline ends. CDR3 in DNA: TGTGCCAGCAGCCATACAAAGAACACCGGGGAGCTGTTTTTT. Its translation is CASSHTKNTGELFF.

V gene TRBV9 combines with J gene TRBJ1-5, with TRBD1 matching over 7 bases. Germline CDR1 and CDR2: SGDLS and YYNGEE. This CDR3 is built from 15 residues. Trimming at V came to 1 base and at J to 6 bases, leaving 7 bases not matched to a gene. CDR3 loop: CASSVTGVDGQPQHF. CDR3 sequence (DNA): TGTGCCAGCAGCGTAACAGGGGTTGATGGTCAGCCCCAGCATTTT.

This clone was recorded a few times. The chain recombines TRBV2 with TRBJ2-1; D gene ambiguous. V was cut by 2 bases and J by 9 bases, with 8 bases left in between. This CDR3 is 12 amino acids long. Germline loops: CDR1 SNHLY, CDR2 FYNNEI. The CDR3 reads CASSERVAEQFF. For the CDR3, the DNA is TGTGCCAGCAGTGAACGGGTTGCTGAGCAGTTCTTC.

J is TRBJ2-1 and V is TRBV7-6, with D possibly TRBD1 on 6 matching bases. Germline CDR1 and CDR2: SGHVS and FNYEAQ. The CDR3 is 16 residues long. Trimming pared 5 bases from V and 3 bases from J, leaving 17 bases between. The CDR3 nucleotides read TGTGCCAGCAGCCTAGGTGGGACATCACACTACAATGAGCAGTTCTTC. It specifies CASSLGGTSHYNEQFF.

DNA of the CDR3: TGTGCCAGTAGTATAGCTGGGCAGTACATTCAGCCCCAGCATTTT. It is translated as CASSIAGQYIQPQHF. The chain uses TRBV19 and TRBJ1-5; D call uncertain. The CDR3 length is 15 residues. Germline loops: CDR1 LNHDA, CDR2 SQIVND (reference sequence). Trimming stripped 1 base from V and 6 bases from J, with 13 bases between. The full variable domain, its missing parts supplied by reference TRBV19 and TRBJ1-5, is DGGITQSPKYLFRKEGQNVTLSCEQNLNHDAMYWYRQDPGQGLRLIYYSQIVNDFQKGDIAEGYSVSREKKESFPLTVTSAQKNPTAFYLCASSIAGQYIQPQHFGDGTRLSIL.

The J gene is TRBJ2-5, the V gene TRBV18; D possibly corresponds to TRBD2 (6 bases). The CDR3 loop spans 14 amino acids. CDR1 is KGHSH, CDR2 LQKENI, per germline. V dropped 3 bases and J dropped 5 bases, with 13 bases sitting between them. The CDR3 spells CASSPTEGEETQYF. The CDR3, as DNA: TGTGCCAGCTCACCGACGGAGGGCGAGGAGACCCAGTACTTC.

The V and J genes are TRBV7-2 and TRBJ2-1, with 10 bases matching TRBD2. The CDR3 totals 15 residues. The germline V gene encodes CDR1 SGHTA and CDR2 FQGNSA. Trimming at V came to 5 bases and at J to 9 bases, leaving 10 bases not matched to a gene. The CDR3, as DNA: TGTGCCAGCAGCACCCTAGCGGGAGTAGGTAGTGAGCAGTTCTTC. Amino acids: CASSTLAGVGSEQFF. The full variable domain, its missing parts supplied by reference TRBV7-2 and TRBJ2-1, is GAGVSQSPSNKVTEKGKDVELRCDPISGHTALYWYRQSLGQGLEFLIYFQGNSAPDKSGLPSDRFSAERTGGSVSTLTIQRTQQEDSAVYLCASSTLAGVGSEQFFGPGTRLTVL.

The rearrangement joins TRBV28 to TRBJ2-1; 7 positions agree with TRBD2. CDR1 and CDR2 from the germline V gene are MDHEN and SYDVKM. V lost 8 bases to trimming and J lost 3 bases; unmatched junction nucleotides: 4. The CDR3 has 13 residues. The CDR3 DNA sequence: TGTGCCAGCGGATCGGGAGGCTACAATGAGCAGTTCTTC. Protein product: CASGSGGYNEQFF.

The chain uses TRBV10-3 and TRBJ2-7; possible D gene TRBD2, 6 bases. From germline, CDR1 is ENHRY and CDR2 SYGVKD. V lost 7 bases to trimming and J lost 7 bases, with 17 bases between them. The CDR3 consists of 13 residues. CDR3 amino acids: CAITPHGAGEQYF. In nucleotides, the CDR3 is TGTGCCATCACACCCCACGGTGCGGGGGAGCAGTACTTC.

V gene TRBV27 combines with J gene TRBJ2-3; D perhaps matches TRBD2 (6 bases). Germline assignment: CDR1 MNHEY and CDR2 SMNVEV (reference sequence). The CDR3 length is 15 residues. Trimming stripped 6 bases from V and 1 base from J, with 14 bases between. The CDR3 nucleotides are TGTGCCAGCAGCGTTACTAGCCGGGGCACAGATACGCAGTATTTT. Translation: CASSVTSRGTDTQYF.